The clone carrying this TCR beta chain was recorded once. The antigen is not known. Repertoires were generated with immunoSEQ multiplex PCR, while TCRdb's copy carries only in-frame clones and drops some. The table records 65,000 to 95,000 clones, approximately 91% of them present only once. In germline, CDR1 is SGHRS, CDR2 YFSETQ. J was trimmed by 4 bases and V by 4 bases; bases with no gene match: 12. The CDR3 has 17 residues. These data originate in a study of PD-1 blockade in classical Hodgkin lymphoma. No patient escaped relapse after autologous stem cell transplantation, and brentuximab vedotin exposure varied. Best responses fell into complete response, partial response or progressive disease. Study-level points and caveats: Complete responders' baseline diversity resembled that of newly diagnosed patients. While CD8+ TCR diversity did not rise significantly by C4D1, CD4+ TCR diversity did. Sources of repertoire differences remain undefined, possibly disease activity or prior therapy.

Sequencing used peripheral blood mononuclear cells (PBMCs), obtained at baseline. This chain links TRBV5-1 with TRBJ2-3; 10 nucleotides align to TRBD2. This TCR was sampled from a human donor with classical Hodgkin lymphoma. Written as DNA, the CDR3 is TGCGCCAGCAGCCCTTCGGCTACTAGCGGGACTTCAGATACGCAGTATTTT. Translated, it gives CASSPSATSGTSDTQYF.